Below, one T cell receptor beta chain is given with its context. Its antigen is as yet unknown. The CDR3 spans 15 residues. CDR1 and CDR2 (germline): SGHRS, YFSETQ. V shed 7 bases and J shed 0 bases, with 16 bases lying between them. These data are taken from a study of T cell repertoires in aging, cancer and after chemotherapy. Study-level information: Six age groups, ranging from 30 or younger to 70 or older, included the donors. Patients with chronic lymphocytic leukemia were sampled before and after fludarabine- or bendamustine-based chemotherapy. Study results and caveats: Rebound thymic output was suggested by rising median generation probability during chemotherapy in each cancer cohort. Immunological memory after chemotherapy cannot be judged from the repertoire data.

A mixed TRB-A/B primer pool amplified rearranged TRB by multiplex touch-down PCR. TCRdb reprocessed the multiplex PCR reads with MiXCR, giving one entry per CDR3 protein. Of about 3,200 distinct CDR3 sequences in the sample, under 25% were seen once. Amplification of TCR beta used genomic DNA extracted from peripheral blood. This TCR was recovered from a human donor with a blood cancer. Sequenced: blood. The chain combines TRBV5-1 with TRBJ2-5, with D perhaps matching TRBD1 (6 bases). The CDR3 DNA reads TGCGCCAGCTGCACCGGGACACCGTACCAAGAGACCCAGTACTTC. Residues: CASCTGTPYQETQYF.